This T cell receptor (beta chain) was captured in a study of blood T cell repertoires in COVID-19. Here immunoSEQ multiplex PCR was the method, and the copy in TCRdb shows in-frame clones only, minus some. The sample holds around 400,000 clones, around 87% seen once. The CDR3 is 18 residues long. Trimming at V came to 4 bases and at J to 2 bases, leaving 16 bases not matched to a gene. Germline V CDR1 and CDR2: SGHVS, FNYEAQ. The chain carries TRBV7-6 and TRBJ2-7; 8 bases agree with TRBD2. The TCR sequence derives from a woman in her twenties or thirties with COVID-19, enrolled during active disease. Sequencing was done on a sample of peripheral blood. The CDR3 is CASSSSPSSSGQAYEQYF. CDR3 bases: TGTGCCAGCAGCTCCTCCCCTTCTTCTAGCGGGCAAGCCTACGAGCAGTACTTC.